Presented here are 15 T cell receptor beta chains from one specimen sequenced in a study of T cells in Graves' hyperthyroidism and ophthalmopathy. TCR beta CDR3 region amplification was performed from RNA transcripts. During a first-round RT-PCR of the TCR CDR3, the HTBI primer set was used. MiXCR, run by TCRdb on the multiplex PCR reads, gives a single entry per CDR3 protein. The sample carries approximately 400,000 distinct CDR3 sequences, roughly 14% recorded once. Specimen: blood. These receptors came from a woman aged 55-69 years with Graves' hyperthyroidism.

This clonotype came up many times. The chain is built from TRBV5-1 and TRBJ1-2, with D maybe TRBD1 (6 bases). The CDR3 length is 13 residues. The germline CDR1 and CDR2 sequences are SGHRS and YFSETQ. Between the trimmed V and J ends, which lost 1 base and 6 bases, there was a span of 10 bases. CDR3 loop: CASSLSGVDGYTF. Written as DNA, the CDR3 is TGCGCCAGCAGCTTGTCAGGGGTTGATGGCTACACCTTC.

The V call is TRBV3-1, the J call TRBJ2-3; a weak D match, TRBD2 (5 bases). The CDR3 is made up of 16 amino acids. CDR1 LGHDT and CDR2 YNNKEL come from the germline V gene (reference sequence). V shed 4 bases and J shed 6 bases, with 20 bases lying between them. The CDR3 DNA is TGTGCCAGCAGCCTCAGCCGGGGTTATAAGAGGGATACGCAGTATTTT. It translates to CASSLSRGYKRDTQYF.

The chain links TRBV9 to TRBJ2-1; D may be TRBD1 or TRBD2 (5 bases each). Trimming left V 0 bases short and J 10 bases short, with 20 bases between. The germline V gene encodes CDR1 SGDLS and CDR2 YYNGEE. There are 16 residues in the CDR3. CDR3 sequence: CASSVEGTTLAREQFF. CDR3 in DNA: TGTGCCAGCAGCGTAGAAGGGACCACCCTGGCCCGAGAGCAGTTCTTC.

The rearrangement uses TRBV28 and TRBJ2-7; TRBD2 matches 9 bases. V gave up 5 bases and J gave up 5 bases; unmatched junction bases: 13. The CDR3 extends over 16 amino acids. Germline lookup yields CDR1 MDHEN and CDR2 SYDVKM. CDR3 loop: CASSPASISGSHEQYF. CDR3 sequence (DNA): TGTGCCAGCAGTCCCGCTTCTATTAGCGGGAGCCACGAGCAGTACTTC.

This clonotype was detected ten times or more. The V call is TRBV7-3, the J call TRBJ2-2; the match to TRBD2 covers 9 bases. Germline CDR1 reads SGHTA; CDR2 reads FQGTGA. Germline trimming cut 1 base from V and 1 base from J; bases unmatched to any gene: 7. The CDR3 is 18 amino acids. CDR3: CASSLRGSGGLNTGELFF. CDR3 DNA: TGTGCCAGCAGCTTAAGGGGTAGCGGGGGACTGAACACCGGGGAGCTGTTTTTT.

This rearrangement joins TRBV20-1 to TRBJ2-1, with 9 positions matching TRBD2. Germline values: CDR1 DFQATT, CDR2 SNEGSKA (reference sequence). V was clipped by 0 bases and J by 7 bases; unmatched bases: 7. CDR3 size: 15 residues. The CDR3 region is CSARDPSGRMNEQFF. CDR3 sequence (DNA): TGCAGTGCTAGAGATCCGAGCGGGAGGATGAATGAGCAGTTCTTC.

The chain links TRBV9 to TRBJ2-2; 7 positions agree with TRBD2. Germline CDR1 reads SGDLS; CDR2 reads YYNGEE. The junction had 3 bases not matched to a gene; V was cut back by 0 bases and J by 4 bases. CDR3 length: 15 amino acids. The CDR3 coding sequence is TGTGCCAGCAGCGTAGGTGGGGGGGGCACCGGGGAGCTGTTTTTT. Its protein is CASSVGGGGTGELFF.

This clonotype was observed a few times. This chain joins TRBV7-3 and TRBJ1-2; D might be TRBD1 (6 bases). The CDR3 length is 14 residues. Germline V CDR1 and CDR2: SGHTA, FQGTGA. V lost 3 bases to trimming and J lost 6 bases, with 14 bases between them. In nucleotides, the CDR3 is TGTGCCAGCAGCTTTTTAGGGGGGGCGGATGGCTACACCTTC. Translation: CASSFLGGADGYTF.

This clonotype was detected only a few times. The chain carries TRBV5-1 and TRBJ2-1, with 11 positions matching TRBD2. CDR3 length equals 16 residues. Trimming removed 4 bases from V and 10 bases from J; junction bases left unmatched: 13. Germline CDR1 and CDR2: SGHRS and YFSETQ. CDR3 residues: CASSQLGTSGRREQFF. Here the CDR3 DNA reads TGCGCCAGCAGCCAATTAGGAACTAGCGGGAGACGGGAGCAGTTCTTC.

This clonotype was seen ten or more times. The genes are TRBV28 and TRBJ2-3; no clear D gene. Trimming shortened V by 2 bases and J by 4 bases, and 10 bases separated the two germline ends. The CDR3 is 14 amino acids. Germline CDR1 is MDHEN and CDR2 is SYDVKM. As DNA, the CDR3 is TGTGCCAGCAGTTTACTTGGTTCCGCAGATACGCAGTATTTT. Protein product: CASSLLGSADTQYF.

The chain recombines TRBV19 with TRBJ2-7; a weak D match, TRBD2 (5 bases). CDR3 length equals 16 residues. In germline, CDR1 is LNHDA, CDR2 SQIVND (reference sequence). V dropped 0 bases and J dropped 6 bases, with 18 bases sitting between them. Here the CDR3 reads CASSIDLGLAGLEQYF. DNA for the CDR3: TGTGCCAGTAGTATAGATCTTGGGCTAGCCGGTCTCGAGCAGTACTTC.

This chain connects TRBV6-2 or TRBV6-3 to TRBJ2-7, with D perhaps matching TRBD1 (6 bases). Trimming pared 2 bases from V and 8 bases from J, leaving 10 bases between. The length of the CDR3 is 12 residues. Germline CDR1 reads MNHEY; CDR2 reads SVGEGT. As DNA, the CDR3 is TGTGCCAGCAGTTACGGGGGCCTGAAGCAGTACTTC. This translates into CASSYGGLKQYF.

Ten or more counts support this clonotype. The DNA of the CDR3 is TGTGCCAGCAGCTCCCAGGGGACCGAGCAGTACTTC. Protein: CASSSQGTEQYF. V usage is TRBV5-6 and J usage is TRBJ2-7; perhaps TRBD1 as D (6 bases). The germline V gene has CDR1 SGHDT and CDR2 YYEEEE. This CDR3 comprises 12 residues. Trimming shortened V by 3 bases and J by 6 bases, and 10 bases separated the two germline ends.

This clonotype has a count of ten or more. V usage is TRBV6-1 and J usage is TRBJ1-2; possibly TRBD1 for D (5 bases). The CDR3 is made up of 13 amino acids. Per the germline V gene, CDR1 is MNHNS and CDR2 is SASEGT. The V end was cut by 0 bases, the J end by 7 bases, with 9 bases between. For the CDR3, the DNA is TGTGCCAGCAGTGAAGCGGGGGATACTGGCTACACCTTC. Translated, it gives CASSEAGDTGYTF.

This clonotype was counted ten times or more. The V and J genes are TRBV5-1 and TRBJ2-3, with 12 bases identical to TRBD1. Germline V gene data show CDR1 as SGHRS and CDR2 as YFSETQ. Losses at the gene ends were 2 bases for V and 4 bases for J; bases not matched to a gene: 5. The CDR3 loop spans 16 amino acids. The CDR3 region is CASSFSGTGGADTQYF. DNA of the CDR3: TGCGCCAGCAGCTTCTCCGGGACAGGGGGCGCAGATACGCAGTATTTT.